These T cell receptor beta chains were read from a single sample in a study of shared clonotypes between healthy human individuals. Some clones are missing from TCRdb's copy, which holds only in-frame ones; the method was immunoSEQ multiplex PCR. The profile covers around 2.1 million clones, with more than 85% appearing a single time and more than 1.5% taken by the ten largest. Specimen: naive CD8+ T cells from PBMCs. These TCRs come from a man younger than 30 in good health. Some clones in this sample may be carry-over from other donors' samples. CDR3s include the opening cysteine and the closing phenylalanine or tryptophan. A D gene is named only where the DNA matches it firmly. Size is omitted from some rows. Given values are once, few, many or a class for expanded clones.

.	TRBV9	.	TRBJ2-2	TGTGCCAGCAGCGCCCCGTCCGGTAGTGCCGGGGAGCTGTTTTTT	CASSAPSGSAGELFF
.	TRBV2	.	TRBJ2-7	TGTGCCAGCAGTGAGAGGACAATGCGGCTCGTCGAGCAGTACTTC	CASSERTMRLVEQYF
TRBD1	TRBV19	.	TRBJ1-1	TGTGCCAGTAGACTAGCAGGGGGAACTGAAGCTTTCTTT	CASRLAGGTEAFF
.	TRBV7-9	.	TRBJ2-1	TGTGCCAGCAGACCTGTCCCAGGGGACCATGAGCAGTTCTTC	CASRPVPGDHEQFF
.	TRBV9	.	TRBJ2-1	TGTGCCAGCAGCCCAGACGACCGGGGCCACCTGGATGAGCAGTTCTTC	CASSPDDRGHLDEQFF
.	TRBV28	.	TRBJ1-2	TGTGCCAGCAGGGACCCCGGGTCCCACTATGGCTACACCTTC	CASRDPGSHYGYTF
.	TRBV28	.	TRBJ2-5	TGTGCCAGCAGTTTACCCCCATTGGGAGAGACCCAGTACTTC	CASSLPPLGETQYF
TRBD2	TRBV9	.	TRBJ2-7	TGTGCCAGCAGCGTTAGCGGGTTTTATGGTGACGAGCAGTACTTC	CASSVSGFYGDEQYF
.	TRBV19	.	TRBJ1-1	TGTGCCAGTAGGACCCGATTCTTCAGTCGTAACACTGAAGCTTTCTTT	CASRTRFFSRNTEAFF
.	TRBV19	.	TRBJ2-5	TGTGCCAGTAGTCTCTGGGGAGAGGACGGAGCGGAGACCCAGTACTTC	CASSLWGEDGAETQYF
TRBD1	TRBV9	.	TRBJ2-1	TGTGCCAGCAGCACCGGGACAGCGAATGAGCAGTTCTTC	CASSTGTANEQFF
TRBD2	TRBV4-1	.	TRBJ2-7	TGCGCCAGCAGCCATTTGACTAGCGGAACCTACGAGCAGTACTTC	CASSHLTSGTYEQYF
.	TRBV9	.	TRBJ2-3	TGTGCCAGCAGCGTAGCCGGGCAACCAGATACGCAGTATTTT	CASSVAGQPDTQYF
TRBD1	TRBV9	.	TRBJ2-5	TGTGCCAGCAGCTCGACAGGGCAGACTCAAGAGACCCAGTACTTC	CASSSTGQTQETQYF
.	TRBV19	.	TRBJ1-1	TGTGCCAGTAGTATTTTACCAGGGCTAATGAACACTGAAGCTTTCTTT	CASSILPGLMNTEAFF
.	TRBV7-3	.	TRBJ1-1	TGTGCCAGCAGCATAAGTCGGAACACTGAAGCTTTCTTT	CASSISRNTEAFF
.	TRBV9	.	TRBJ1-1	TGTGCCAGCACCGTACCGCCCGGGGCTGAAGCTTTCTTT	CASTVPPGAEAFF
.	TRBV4-3	.	TRBJ1-5	TGCGCCAGCAGCCAAGATACTAGCAATCAGCCCCAGCATTTT	CASSQDTSNQPQHF
.	TRBV30	.	TRBJ1-2	TGTGCCTGGAGTCCAGATGTCCCGTCAACCTATTATGGCTACACCTTC	CAWSPDVPSTYYGYTF
TRBD2	TRBV19	.	TRBJ2-1	TGTGCCACCTCGGGACTAGCGGGAGGGTTGGTCAATGAGCAGTTCTTC	CATSGLAGGLVNEQFF
.	TRBV4-1	.	TRBJ2-2	TGCGCCAGCAGCCAAGACGGGCGGGGCGCGGGCACCGGGGAGCTGTTTTTT	CASSQDGRGAGTGELFF
TRBD1	TRBV14	few	TRBJ1-1	TGTGCCAGCATCCCGGGACAGGGACGAGCTTTCTTT	CASIPGQGRAFF
TRBD2	TRBV16	few	TRBJ2-7	TGTGCCAGCAGCCCTCCTAGCGGGAGCTACGAGCAGTACTTC	CASSPPSGSYEQYF
TRBD1	TRBV6-1	.	TRBJ2-7	TGTGCCAGCAGTGGTGCCCCGTGGCAGGGGGTATCCTACGAGCAGTACTTC	CASSGAPWQGVSYEQYF
.	TRBV7-9	.	TRBJ2-2	TGTGCCAGCAGCCAAGGAGGCAGAACCGGGGAGCTGTTTTTT	CASSQGGRTGELFF
.	TRBV30	.	TRBJ1-2	TGTGCCTGGAGTGTAACCAGGGATTACTATGGCTACACCTTC	CAWSVTRDYYGYTF
.	TRBV7-2	.	TRBJ2-2	TGTGCCAGCCCACTAGAGGGGTACGCCGGGGAGCTGTTTTTT	CASPLEGYAGELFF